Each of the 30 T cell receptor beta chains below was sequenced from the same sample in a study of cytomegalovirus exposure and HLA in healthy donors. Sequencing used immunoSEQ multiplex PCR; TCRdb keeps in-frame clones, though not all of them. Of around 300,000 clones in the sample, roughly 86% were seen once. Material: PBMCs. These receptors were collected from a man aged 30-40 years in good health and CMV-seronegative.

CDR3 loop: CASSEAMVGRGRDTQYF. In DNA form, the CDR3 reads TGTGCCAGCAGTGAAGCGATGGTTGGTCGGGGTCGAGATACGCAGTATTTT. V gene TRBV6-1 combines with J gene TRBJ2-3; perhaps TRBD2 as D (5 bases). Trimming stripped 0 bases from V and 5 bases from J, with 18 bases between. The CDR3 consists of 17 residues. Per the germline V gene, CDR1 is MNHNS and CDR2 is SASEGT.

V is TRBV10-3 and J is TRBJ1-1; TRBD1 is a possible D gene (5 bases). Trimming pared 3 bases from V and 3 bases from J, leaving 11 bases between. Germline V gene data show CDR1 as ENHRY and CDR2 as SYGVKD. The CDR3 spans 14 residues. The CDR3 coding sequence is TGTGCCATCAGTGACAGGGTTTTAGACACTGAAGCTTTCTTT. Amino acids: CAISDRVLDTEAFF.

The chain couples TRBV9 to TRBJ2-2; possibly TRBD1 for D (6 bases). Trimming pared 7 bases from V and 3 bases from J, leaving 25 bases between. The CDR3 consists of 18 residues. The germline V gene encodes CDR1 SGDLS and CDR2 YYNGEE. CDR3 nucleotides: TGTGCCAGCGGTCACAGGGTTAGGCCCACCTTGGACACCGGGGAGCTGTTTTTT. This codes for CASGHRVRPTLDTGELFF.

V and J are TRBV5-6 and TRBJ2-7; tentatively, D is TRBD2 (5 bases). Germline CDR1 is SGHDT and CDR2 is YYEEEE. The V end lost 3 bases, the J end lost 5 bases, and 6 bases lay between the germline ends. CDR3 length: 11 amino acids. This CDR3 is CASSYGDEQYF. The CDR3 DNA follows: TGTGCCAGCAGCTACGGGGACGAGCAGTACTTC.

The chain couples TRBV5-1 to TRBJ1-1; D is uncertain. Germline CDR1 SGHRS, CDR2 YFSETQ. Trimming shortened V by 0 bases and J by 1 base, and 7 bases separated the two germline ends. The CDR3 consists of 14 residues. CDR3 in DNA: TGCGCCAGCAGCTTGGTACAGTCGAACACTGAAGCTTTCTTT. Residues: CASSLVQSNTEAFF. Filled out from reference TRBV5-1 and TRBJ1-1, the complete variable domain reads KAGVTQTPRYLIKTRGQQVTLSCSPISGHRSVSWYQQTPGQGLQFLFEYFSETQRNKGNFPGRFSGRQFSNSRSEMNVSTLELGDSALYLCASSLVQSNTEAFFGQGTRLTVV.

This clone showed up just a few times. For the CDR3, the DNA is TGCGCCAGCAGCTTGGGATCGGGGTTCTATGAGCAGTTCTTC. Amino acid sequence: CASSLGSGFYEQFF. This chain joins TRBV5-1 and TRBJ2-1; D might be TRBD2 (5 bases). V dropped 0 bases and J dropped 8 bases, with 12 bases sitting between them. The CDR3 totals 14 residues. Per germline, CDR1 SGHRS and CDR2 YFSETQ.

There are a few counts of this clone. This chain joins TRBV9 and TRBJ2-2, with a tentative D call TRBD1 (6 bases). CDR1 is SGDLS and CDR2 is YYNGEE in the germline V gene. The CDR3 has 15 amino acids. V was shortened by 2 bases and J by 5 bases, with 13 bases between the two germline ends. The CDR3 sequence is CASSVAGQRTGELFF. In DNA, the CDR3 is TGTGCCAGCAGCGTCGCCGGACAGAGGACCGGGGAGCTGTTTTTT.

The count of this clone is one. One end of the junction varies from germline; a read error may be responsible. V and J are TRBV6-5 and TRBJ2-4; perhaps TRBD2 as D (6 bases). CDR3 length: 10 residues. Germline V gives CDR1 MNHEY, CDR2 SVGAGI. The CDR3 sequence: CAARGTVVNF. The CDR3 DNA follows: TGTGCCGCCCGAGGGACTGTCGTCAACTTC.

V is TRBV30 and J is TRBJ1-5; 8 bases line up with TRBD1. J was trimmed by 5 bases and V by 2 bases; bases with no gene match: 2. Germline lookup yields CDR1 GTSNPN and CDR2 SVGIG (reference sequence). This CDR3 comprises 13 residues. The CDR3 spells CAWSPQGDQPQHF. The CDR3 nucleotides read TGTGCCTGGAGTCCACAGGGGGATCAGCCCCAGCATTTT.

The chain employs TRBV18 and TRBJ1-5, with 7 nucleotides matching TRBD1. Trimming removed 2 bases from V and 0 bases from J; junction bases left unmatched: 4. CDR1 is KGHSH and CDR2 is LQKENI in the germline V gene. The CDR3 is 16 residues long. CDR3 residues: CASSPGQDYSNQPQHF. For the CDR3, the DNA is TGTGCCAGCTCACCAGGACAGGACTATAGCAATCAGCCCCAGCATTTT.

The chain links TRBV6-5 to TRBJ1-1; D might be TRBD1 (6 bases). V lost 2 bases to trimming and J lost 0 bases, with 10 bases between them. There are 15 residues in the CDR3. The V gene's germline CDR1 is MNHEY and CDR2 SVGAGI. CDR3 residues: CASSYGGLMNTEAFF. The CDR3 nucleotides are TGTGCCAGCAGTTACGGGGGCCTAATGAACACTGAAGCTTTCTTT.

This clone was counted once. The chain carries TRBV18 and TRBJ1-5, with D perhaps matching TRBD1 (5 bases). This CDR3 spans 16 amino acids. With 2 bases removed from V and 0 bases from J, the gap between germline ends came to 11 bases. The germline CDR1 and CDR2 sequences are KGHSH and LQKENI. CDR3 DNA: TGTGCCAGCTCACCATTGGGGCAGGCTAGCAATCAGCCCCAGCATTTT. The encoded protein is CASSPLGQASNQPQHF.

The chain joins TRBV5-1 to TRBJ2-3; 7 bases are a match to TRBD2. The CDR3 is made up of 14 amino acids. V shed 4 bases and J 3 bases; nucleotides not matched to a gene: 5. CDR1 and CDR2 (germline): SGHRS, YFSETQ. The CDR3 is CASSPRLATDTQYF. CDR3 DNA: TGCGCCAGCAGCCCTAGACTAGCTACAGATACGCAGTATTTT.

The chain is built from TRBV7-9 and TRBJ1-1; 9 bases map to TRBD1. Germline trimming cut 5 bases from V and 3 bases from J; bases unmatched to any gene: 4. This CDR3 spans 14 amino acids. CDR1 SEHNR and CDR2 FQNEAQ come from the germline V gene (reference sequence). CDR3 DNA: TGTGCCAGCAGCGGACAGGGGAAGGACACTGAAGCTTTCTTT. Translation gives CASSGQGKDTEAFF. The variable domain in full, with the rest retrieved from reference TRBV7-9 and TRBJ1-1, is DTGVSQNPRHKITKRGQNVTFRCDPISEHNRLYWYRQTLGQGPEFLTYFQNEAQLEKSRLLSDRFSAERPKGSFSTLEIQRTEQGDSAMYLCASSGQGKDTEAFFGQGTRLTVV.

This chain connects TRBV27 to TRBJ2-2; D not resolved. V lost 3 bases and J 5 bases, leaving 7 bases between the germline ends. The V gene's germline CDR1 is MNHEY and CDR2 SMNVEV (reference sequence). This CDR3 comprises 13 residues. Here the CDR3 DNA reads TGTGCCAGCAGTTTTCAGGCGACCGGGGAGCTGTTTTTT. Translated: CASSFQATGELFF.

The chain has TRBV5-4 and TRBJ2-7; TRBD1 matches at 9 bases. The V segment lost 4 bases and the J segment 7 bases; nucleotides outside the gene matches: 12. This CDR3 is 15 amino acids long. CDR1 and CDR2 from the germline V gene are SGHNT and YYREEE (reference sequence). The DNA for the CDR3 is TGTGCCAGCAGCGTACCCGGGACAGGGCTTATTGAGCAGTACTTC. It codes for CASSVPGTGLIEQYF.

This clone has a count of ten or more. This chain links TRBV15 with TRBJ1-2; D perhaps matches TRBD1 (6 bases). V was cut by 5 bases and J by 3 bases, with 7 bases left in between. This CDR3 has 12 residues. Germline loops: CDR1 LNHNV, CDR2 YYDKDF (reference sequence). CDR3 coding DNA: TGTGCCACCAGCGGGACACACTATGGCTACACCTTC. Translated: CATSGTHYGYTF.

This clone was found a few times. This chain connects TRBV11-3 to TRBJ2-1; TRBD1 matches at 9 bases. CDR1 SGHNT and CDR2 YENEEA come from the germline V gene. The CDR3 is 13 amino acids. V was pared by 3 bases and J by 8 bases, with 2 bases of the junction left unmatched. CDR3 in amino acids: CASSLTGGHEQFF. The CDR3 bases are TGTGCCAGCAGCTTGACAGGGGGTCATGAGCAGTTCTTC.

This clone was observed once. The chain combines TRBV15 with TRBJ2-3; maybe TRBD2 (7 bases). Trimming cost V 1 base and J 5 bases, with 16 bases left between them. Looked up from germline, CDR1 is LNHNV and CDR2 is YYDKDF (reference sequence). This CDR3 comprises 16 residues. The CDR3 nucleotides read TGTGCCACCAGCAGAGCCACCCCGGGGGGCCGAGATACGCAGTATTTT. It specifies CATSRATPGGRDTQYF. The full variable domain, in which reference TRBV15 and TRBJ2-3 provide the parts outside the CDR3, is DAMVIQNPRYQVTQFGKPVTLSCSQTLNHNVMYWYQQKSSQAPKLLFHYYDKDFNNEADTPDNFQSRRPNTSFCFLDIRSPGLGDTAMYLCATSRATPGGRDTQYFGPGTRLTVL.

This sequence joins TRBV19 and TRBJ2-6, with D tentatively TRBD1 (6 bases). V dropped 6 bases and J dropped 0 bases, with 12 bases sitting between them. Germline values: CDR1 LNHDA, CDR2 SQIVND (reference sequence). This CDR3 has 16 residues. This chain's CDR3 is CASSRTASSGANVLTF. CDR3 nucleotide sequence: TGTGCCAGTAGCAGGACAGCCTCCTCTGGGGCCAACGTCCTGACTTTC. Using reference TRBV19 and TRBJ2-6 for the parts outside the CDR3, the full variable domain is DGGITQSPKYLFRKEGQNVTLSCEQNLNHDAMYWYRQDPGQGLRLIYYSQIVNDFQKGDIAEGYSVSREKKESFPLTVTSAQKNPTAFYLCASSRTASSGANVLTFGAGSRLTVL.

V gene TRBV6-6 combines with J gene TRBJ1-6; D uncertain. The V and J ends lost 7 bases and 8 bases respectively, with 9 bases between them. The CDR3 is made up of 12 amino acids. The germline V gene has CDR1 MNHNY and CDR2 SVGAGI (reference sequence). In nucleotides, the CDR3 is TGTGCCAGCACATGGACTTATTCACCCCTCCACTTT. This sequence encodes CASTWTYSPLHF.

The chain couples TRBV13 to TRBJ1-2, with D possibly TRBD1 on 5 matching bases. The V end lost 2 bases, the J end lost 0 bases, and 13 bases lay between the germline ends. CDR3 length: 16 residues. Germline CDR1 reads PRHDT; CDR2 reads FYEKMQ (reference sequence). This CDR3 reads CASSLPPRVTNYGYTF. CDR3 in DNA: TGTGCCAGCAGCTTACCTCCCAGGGTAACTAACTATGGCTACACCTTC.

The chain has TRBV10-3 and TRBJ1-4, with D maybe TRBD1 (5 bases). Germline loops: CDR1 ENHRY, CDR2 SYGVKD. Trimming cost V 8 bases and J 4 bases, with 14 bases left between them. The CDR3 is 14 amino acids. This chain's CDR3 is CAIGRGGGNEKLFF. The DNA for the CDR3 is TGTGCCATCGGCCGGGGCGGGGGTAATGAAAAACTGTTTTTT.

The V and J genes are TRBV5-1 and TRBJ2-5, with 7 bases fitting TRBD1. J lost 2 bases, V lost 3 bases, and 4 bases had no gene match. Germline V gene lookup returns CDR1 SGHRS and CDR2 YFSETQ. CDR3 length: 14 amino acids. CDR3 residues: CASSYRTGQETQYF. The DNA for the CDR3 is TGCGCCAGCAGCTACAGGACAGGTCAAGAGACCCAGTACTTC.

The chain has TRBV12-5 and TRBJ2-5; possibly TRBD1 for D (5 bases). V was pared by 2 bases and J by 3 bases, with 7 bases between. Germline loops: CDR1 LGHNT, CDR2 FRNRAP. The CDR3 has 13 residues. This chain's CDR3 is CASGLRQKETQYF. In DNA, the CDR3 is TGTGCTAGTGGTTTGAGACAGAAAGAGACCCAGTACTTC.

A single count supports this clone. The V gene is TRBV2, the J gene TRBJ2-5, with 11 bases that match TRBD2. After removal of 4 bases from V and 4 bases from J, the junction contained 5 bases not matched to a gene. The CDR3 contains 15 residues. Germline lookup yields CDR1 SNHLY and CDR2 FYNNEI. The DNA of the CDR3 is TGTGCCAGCAGTGGGTCTAGCGGGGGGCGAGAGACCCAGTACTTC. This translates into CASSGSSGGRETQYF.

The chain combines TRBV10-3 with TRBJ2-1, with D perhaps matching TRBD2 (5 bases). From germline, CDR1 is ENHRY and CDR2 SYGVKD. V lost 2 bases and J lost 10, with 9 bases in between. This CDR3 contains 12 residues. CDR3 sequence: CAISEGSMEQFF. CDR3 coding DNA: TGTGCCATCAGTGAGGGGAGCATGGAGCAGTTCTTC.

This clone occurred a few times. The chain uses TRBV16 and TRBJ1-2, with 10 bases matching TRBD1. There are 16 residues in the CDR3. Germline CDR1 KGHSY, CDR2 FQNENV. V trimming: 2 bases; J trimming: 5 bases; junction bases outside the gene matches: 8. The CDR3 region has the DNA TGTGCCAGCAGCCAAGCCAGACAGGGGGCCTGGTATGGCTACACCTTC. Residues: CASSQARQGAWYGYTF.

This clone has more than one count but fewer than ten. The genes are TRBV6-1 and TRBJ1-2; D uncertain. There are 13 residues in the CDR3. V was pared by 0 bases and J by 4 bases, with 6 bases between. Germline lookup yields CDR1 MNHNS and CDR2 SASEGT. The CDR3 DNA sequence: TGTGCCAGCAGTGAAGCGGGCCGCTATGGCTACACCTTC. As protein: CASSEAGRYGYTF.

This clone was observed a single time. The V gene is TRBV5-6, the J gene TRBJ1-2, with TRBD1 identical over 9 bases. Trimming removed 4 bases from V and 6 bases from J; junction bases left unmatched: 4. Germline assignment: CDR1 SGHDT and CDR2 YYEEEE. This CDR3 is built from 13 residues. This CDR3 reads CASSPDRGNGYTF. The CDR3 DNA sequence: TGTGCCAGCAGCCCCGACAGGGGGAATGGCTACACCTTC. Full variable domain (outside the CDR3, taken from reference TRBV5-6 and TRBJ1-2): DAGVTQSPTHLIKTRGQQVTLRCSPKSGHDTVSWYQQALGQGPQFIFQYYEEEERQRGNFPDRFSGHQFPNYSSELNVNALLLGDSALYLCASSPDRGNGYTFGSGTRLTVV.